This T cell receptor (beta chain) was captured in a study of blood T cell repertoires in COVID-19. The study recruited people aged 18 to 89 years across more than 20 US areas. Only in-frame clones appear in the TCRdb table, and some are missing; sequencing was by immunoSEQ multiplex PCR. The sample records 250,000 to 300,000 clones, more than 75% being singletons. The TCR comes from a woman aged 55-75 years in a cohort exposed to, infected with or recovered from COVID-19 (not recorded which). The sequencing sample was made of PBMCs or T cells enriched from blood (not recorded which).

The CDR3 DNA follows: TGTGCCAGCCTGACCGGGACAGGGGGTGACGAGCAGTACTTC. This sequence encodes CASLTGTGGDEQYF. The rearrangement links TRBV2 to TRBJ2-7; 11 nucleotides line up with TRBD1. Germline V CDR1 and CDR2: SNHLY, FYNNEI. The V and J ends lost 8 bases and 5 bases, in that order; junction bases with no gene match: 8. The CDR3 contains 14 residues.